This entry is about one T cell receptor (beta chain). The CDR3 spans 15 residues. With V trimmed by 3 bases and J by 4 bases, 11 bases remained unmatched. CDR1 and CDR2 (germline): GTSNPN, SVGIG (reference sequence). Data came from immunoSEQ multiplex PCR; TCRdb stores just in-frame clones and leaves some out. This sample has around 51,000 clones, with just over 90% found just once. The sample belongs to a study of blood T cell repertoires in COVID-19. The genes are TRBV30 and TRBJ1-2, with 7 positions matching TRBD1. The sequence came from a man between 65 and 80 years old with acute or convalescent COVID-19. What was sequenced was peripheral blood. The CDR3: CAWREKGQLTYGYTF. The CDR3 DNA follows: TGTGCCTGGAGAGAAAAGGGACAGCTAACCTATGGCTACACCTTC. The full variable domain, its missing parts supplied by reference TRBV30 and TRBJ1-2, is SQTIHQWPATLVQPVGSPLSLECTVEGTSNPNLYWYRQAAGRGLQLLFYSVGIGQISSEVPQNLSASRPQDRQFILSSKKLLLSDSGFYLCAWREKGQLTYGYTFGSGTRLTVV.